Below, one T cell receptor (beta chain) is given with its context. The germline V gene encodes CDR1 SGDLS and CDR2 YYNGEE. V was trimmed by 1 base and J by 4 bases, leaving 8 bases between them. The CDR3 has 14 amino acids. Clones were sequenced by immunoSEQ multiplex PCR, and TCRdb holds only the in-frame ones, with some missing. The sample consists of some 95,000 clones, roughly three quarters of them appearing once. These data belong to a study of control samples from healthy donors and cancer patients. Sequenced input: blood. The chain combines TRBV9 with TRBJ2-2; possibly TRBD2 for D (5 bases). This clonotype was obtained from a woman aged 25 to 39 in good health. The CDR3 here is CASSVFEGTGELFF. In DNA form, the CDR3 reads TGTGCCAGCAGCGTATTTGAGGGCACCGGGGAGCTGTTTTTT.